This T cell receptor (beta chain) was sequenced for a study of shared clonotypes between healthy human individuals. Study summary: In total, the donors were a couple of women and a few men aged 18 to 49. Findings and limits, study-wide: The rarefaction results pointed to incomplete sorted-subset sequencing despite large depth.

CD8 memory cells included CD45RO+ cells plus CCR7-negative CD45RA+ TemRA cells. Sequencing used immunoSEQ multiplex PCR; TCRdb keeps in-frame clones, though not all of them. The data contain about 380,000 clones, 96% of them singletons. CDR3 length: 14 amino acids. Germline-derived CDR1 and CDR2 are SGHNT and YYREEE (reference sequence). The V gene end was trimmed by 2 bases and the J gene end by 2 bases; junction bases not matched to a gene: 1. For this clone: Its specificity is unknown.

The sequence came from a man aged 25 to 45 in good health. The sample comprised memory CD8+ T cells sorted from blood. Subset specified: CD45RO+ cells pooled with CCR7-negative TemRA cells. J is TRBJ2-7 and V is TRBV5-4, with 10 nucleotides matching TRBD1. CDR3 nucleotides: TGTGCCAGCAGCTTTGACAGGGGGCCCTACGAGCAGTACTTC. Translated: CASSFDRGPYEQYF.